These 11 T cell receptor beta chains share one sample of origin, sequenced in a study of blood T cell repertoires in COVID-19. Sequenced by immunoSEQ multiplex PCR; TCRdb stores in-frame clones only, minus some. Among approximately 490,000 clones, roughly nine tenths were seen once, and the ten largest hold around 7.9%. Sequences were obtained from PBMCs or T cells enriched from blood (not recorded which). Receptors were obtained from a woman aged 55-75 years who had recovered from COVID-19.

The CDR3 spells CASSFGGTVLNLSGANVLTF. Written as DNA, the CDR3 is TGTGCCAGCAGCTTTGGAGGGACAGTGTTAAACCTCTCTGGGGCCAACGTCCTGACTTTC. The chain is built from TRBV12-1 and TRBJ2-6; the D call of TRBD1 is as the table states it, not checked on the DNA. TRBV12-1 is noted as a pseudogene. The CDR3 length is 20 residues.

Turning to this clone: Additional DNA sequences in this sample encode the identical CDR3. The chain links TRBV3-1 (or the pseudogene TRBV3-2) to TRBJ1-1; D unclear. The CDR3 has 14 amino acids. Germline V gene data show CDR1 as LGHDT and CDR2 as YNNKEL (reference sequence). V was trimmed by 1 base and J by 2 bases, leaving 8 bases between them. The CDR3 DNA follows: TGTGCCAGCAGCCAAGGACCGGGAAACACTGAAGCTTTCTTT. Translated, it gives CASSQGPGNTEAFF.

V and J are TRBV6-1 and TRBJ2-7; D possibly corresponds to TRBD1 (5 bases). The V end lost 3 bases, the J end lost 3 bases, and 6 bases lay between the germline ends. Germline CDR1 is MNHNS and CDR2 is SASEGT. The CDR3 is 12 amino acids. The CDR3 spells CASSDDSYEQYF. CDR3 sequence (DNA): TGTGCCAGCAGTGACGACAGCTACGAGCAGTACTTC.

The chain links TRBV4-1 to TRBJ2-2; 7 positions match TRBD1. The junction had 6 bases not matched to a gene; V was cut back by 2 bases and J by 3 bases. CDR1 and CDR2 from the germline V gene are MGHRA and YSYEKL. The CDR3 extends over 16 amino acids. The CDR3 DNA reads as TGCGCCAGCAGCCAAACCCCCGGGACAGACACCGGGGAGCTGTTTTTT. It codes for CASSQTPGTDTGELFF.

The chain joins TRBV2 to TRBJ2-3; unclear D gene. The germline V gene encodes CDR1 SNHLY and CDR2 FYNNEI. Trimming shortened V by 6 bases and J by 1 base, and 8 bases separated the two germline ends. The CDR3 runs to 13 residues. The CDR3 coding sequence is TGTGCCAGCAGGGCGGCAGGCACAGATACGCAGTATTTT. Translated, it gives CASRAAGTDTQYF.

The chain has TRBV6-1 and TRBJ2-6, with D possibly being TRBD2 (6 bases). Per the germline V gene, CDR1 is MNHNS and CDR2 is SASEGT. V gave up 1 base and J gave up 4 bases, with 17 bases separating them. The length of the CDR3 is 18 residues. Here the CDR3 DNA reads TGTGCCAGCAGTGAAGTGAGAAGGAGGGATACGGGGGCCAACGTCCTGACTTTC. Translating it yields CASSEVRRRDTGANVLTF.

The rearrangement joins TRBV4-1 to TRBJ2-2, with D tentatively TRBD2 (5 bases). The germline V gene has CDR1 MGHRA and CDR2 YSYEKL. This CDR3 is built from 15 residues. V was clipped by 0 bases and J by 4 bases, with 9 bases between them. The CDR3 nucleotides read TGCGCCAGCAGCCAAGAACTAGGGCTCACCGGGGAGCTGTTTTTT. Its translation is CASSQELGLTGELFF.

This chain joins TRBV6-1 and TRBJ2-3, with TRBD1 as a possible D gene (6 bases). V was shortened by 3 bases and J by 1 base, with 17 bases between the two germline ends. The CDR3 consists of 17 residues. Germline values: CDR1 MNHNS, CDR2 SASEGT. The DNA of the CDR3 is TGTGCCAGCAGTGATTACTTTATCAGGGGAGGCACAGATACGCAGTATTTT. Protein product: CASSDYFIRGGTDTQYF.

CDR3 coding DNA: TGTGCCATTCGAGAAGTAACTGGAAACACCATATATTTT. It codes for CAIREVTGNTIYF. The chain links TRBV10-3 to TRBJ1-3; D is unclear. This CDR3 contains 13 residues. Deletions cut 9 bases from V and 2 bases from J, with 11 bases between. The germline gives CDR1 ENHRY, CDR2 SYGVKD.

This clone occurred once. V gene TRBV5-1 combines with J gene TRBJ1-2; D is unresolved. Germline CDR1 reads SGHRS; CDR2 reads YFSETQ. The CDR3 is made up of 16 amino acids. Trimming removed 1 base at V and 0 bases at J, with 13 bases between. The chain's CDR3 is CASSLNPGTTNYGYTF. For the CDR3, the DNA is TGCGCCAGCAGCTTGAATCCGGGTACAACTAACTATGGCTACACCTTC.

The CDR3 protein is CASSRGERGYGYTF. CDR3 nucleotides: TGCGCCAGCAGCCGGGGGGAGAGGGGCTATGGCTACACCTTC. The chain carries TRBV4-1 and TRBJ1-2; tentatively, D is TRBD1 (5 bases). The CDR3 extends over 14 amino acids. The V gene lost 4 bases and the J gene lost 4 bases, with 13 bases spanning the gap. Germline values: CDR1 MGHRA, CDR2 YSYEKL.